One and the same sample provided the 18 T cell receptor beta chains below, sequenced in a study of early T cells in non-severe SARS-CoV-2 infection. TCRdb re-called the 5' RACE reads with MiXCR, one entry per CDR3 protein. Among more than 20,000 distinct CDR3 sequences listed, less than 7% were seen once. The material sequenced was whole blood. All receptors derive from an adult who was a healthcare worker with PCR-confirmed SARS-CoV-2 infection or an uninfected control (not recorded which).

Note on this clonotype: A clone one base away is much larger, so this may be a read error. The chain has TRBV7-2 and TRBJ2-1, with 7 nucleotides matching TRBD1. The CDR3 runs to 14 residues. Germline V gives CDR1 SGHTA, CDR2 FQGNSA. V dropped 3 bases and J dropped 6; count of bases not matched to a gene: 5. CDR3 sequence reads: CASSFETGSNEQFF. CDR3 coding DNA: TGTGCCAGCAGCTTCGAGACAGGGTCCAATGAGCAGTTCTTC.

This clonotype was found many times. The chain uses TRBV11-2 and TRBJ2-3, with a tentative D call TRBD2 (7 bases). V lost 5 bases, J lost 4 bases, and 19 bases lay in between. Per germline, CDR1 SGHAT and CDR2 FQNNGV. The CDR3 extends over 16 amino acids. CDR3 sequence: CASSPLEGGPPDTQYF. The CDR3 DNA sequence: TGTGCCAGCAGCCCCCTGGAGGGGGGGCCTCCAGATACGCAGTATTTT.

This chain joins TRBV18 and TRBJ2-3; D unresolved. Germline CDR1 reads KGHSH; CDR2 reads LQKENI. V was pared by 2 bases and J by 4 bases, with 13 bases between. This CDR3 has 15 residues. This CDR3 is CASSPVLGGADTQYF. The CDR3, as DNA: TGTGCCAGCTCACCAGTGCTTGGTGGGGCAGATACGCAGTATTTT.

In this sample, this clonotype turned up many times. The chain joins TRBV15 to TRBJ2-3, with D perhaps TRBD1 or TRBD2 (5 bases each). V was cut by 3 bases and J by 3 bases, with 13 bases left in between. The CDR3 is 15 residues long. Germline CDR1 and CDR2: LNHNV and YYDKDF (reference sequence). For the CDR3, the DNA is TGTGCCACCAGCAGGGGGGACCCTTTAACAGATACGCAGTATTTT. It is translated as CATSRGDPLTDTQYF.

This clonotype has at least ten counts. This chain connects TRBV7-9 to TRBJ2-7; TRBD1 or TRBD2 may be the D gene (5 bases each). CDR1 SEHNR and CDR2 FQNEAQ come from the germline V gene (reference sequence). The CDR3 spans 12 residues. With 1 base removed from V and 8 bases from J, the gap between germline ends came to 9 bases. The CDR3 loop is CASSLDTGQQYF. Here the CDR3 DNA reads TGTGCCAGCAGCTTAGATACGGGACAGCAGTACTTC.

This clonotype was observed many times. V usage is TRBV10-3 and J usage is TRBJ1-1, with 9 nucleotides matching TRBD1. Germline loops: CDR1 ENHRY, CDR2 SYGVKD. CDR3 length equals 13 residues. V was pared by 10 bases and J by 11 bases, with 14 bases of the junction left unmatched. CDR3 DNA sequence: TGTGCCACTGGGACAGGGTCGAATATCTGGGCTTTCTTT. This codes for CATGTGSNIWAFF.

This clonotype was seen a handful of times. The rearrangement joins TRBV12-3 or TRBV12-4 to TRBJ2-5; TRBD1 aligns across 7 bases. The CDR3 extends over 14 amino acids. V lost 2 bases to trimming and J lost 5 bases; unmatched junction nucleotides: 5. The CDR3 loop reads CASSLRQGIETQYF. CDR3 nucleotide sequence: TGTGCCAGCAGTTTAAGACAGGGAATCGAGACCCAGTACTTC.

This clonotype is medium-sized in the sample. The CDR3 loop reads CASSEQRTGEGNQPQHF. The CDR3 region has the DNA TGCGCCAGCAGCGAACAAAGGACAGGGGAGGGCAATCAGCCCCAGCATTTT. The chain is built from TRBV5-1 and TRBJ1-5; TRBD1 matches 9 bases. The J segment lost 2 bases and the V segment lost 4 bases, leaving 10 bases of the junction unmatched. The CDR3 loop spans 17 amino acids. Per germline, CDR1 SGHRS and CDR2 YFSETQ. Filled out from reference TRBV5-1 and TRBJ1-5, the complete variable domain reads KAGVTQTPRYLIKTRGQQVTLSCSPISGHRSVSWYQQTPGQGLQFLFEYFSETQRNKGNFPGRFSGRQFSNSRSEMNVSTLELGDSALYLCASSEQRTGEGNQPQHFGDGTRLSIL.

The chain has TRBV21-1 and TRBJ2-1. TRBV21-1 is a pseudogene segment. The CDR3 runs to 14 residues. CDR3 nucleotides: TGTGCCAGCAGCAAAGGGGGTGGTGAAAATGAGCAGTTCTTC. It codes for CASSKGGGENEQFF.

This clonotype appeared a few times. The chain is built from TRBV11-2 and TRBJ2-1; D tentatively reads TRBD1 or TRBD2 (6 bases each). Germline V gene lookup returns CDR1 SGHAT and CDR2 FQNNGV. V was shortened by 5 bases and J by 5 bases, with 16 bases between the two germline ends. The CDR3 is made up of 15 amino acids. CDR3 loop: CASSTDRRGNNEQFF. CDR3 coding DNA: TGTGCCAGCAGCACCGACAGGAGGGGGAACAATGAGCAGTTCTTC. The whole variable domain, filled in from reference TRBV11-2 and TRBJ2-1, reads EAGVAQSPRYKIIEKRQSVAFWCNPISGHATLYWYQQILGQGPKLLIQFQNNGVVDDSQLPKDRFSAERLKGVDSTLKIQPAKLEDSAVYLCASSTDRRGNNEQFFGPGTRLTVL.

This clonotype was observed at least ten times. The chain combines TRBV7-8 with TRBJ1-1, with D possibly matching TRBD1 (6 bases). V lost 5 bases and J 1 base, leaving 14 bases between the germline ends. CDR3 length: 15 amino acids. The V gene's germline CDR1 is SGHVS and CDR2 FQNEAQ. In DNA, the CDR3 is TGTGCCAGCAGCCCTAGTGGGGGCAGGAACACTGAAGCTTTCTTT. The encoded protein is CASSPSGGRNTEAFF.

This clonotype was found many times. This CDR3 is CASRGQHSGNTIYF. The DNA of the CDR3 is TGTGCCAGCCGGGGACAGCACTCTGGAAACACCATATATTTT. The chain is built from TRBV12-3 or TRBV12-4 and TRBJ1-3; the match to TRBD1 covers 7 bases. This CDR3 comprises 14 residues. The trim removed 8 bases at V and 0 bases at J, leaving 4 bases unmatched.

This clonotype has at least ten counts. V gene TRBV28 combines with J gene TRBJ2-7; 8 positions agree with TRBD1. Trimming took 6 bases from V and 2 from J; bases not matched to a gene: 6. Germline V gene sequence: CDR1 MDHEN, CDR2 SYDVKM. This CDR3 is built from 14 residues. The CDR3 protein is CASSRQGCTYEQYF. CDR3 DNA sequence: TGTGCCAGCAGCAGACAGGGGTGCACCTACGAGCAGTACTTC.

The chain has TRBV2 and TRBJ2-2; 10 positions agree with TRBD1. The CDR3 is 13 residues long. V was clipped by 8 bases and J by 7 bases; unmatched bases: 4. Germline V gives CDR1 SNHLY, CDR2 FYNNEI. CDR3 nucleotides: TGTGCCAGCGGGGGACAGGGGAGCGGGGAGCTGTTTTTT. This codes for CASGGQGSGELFF.

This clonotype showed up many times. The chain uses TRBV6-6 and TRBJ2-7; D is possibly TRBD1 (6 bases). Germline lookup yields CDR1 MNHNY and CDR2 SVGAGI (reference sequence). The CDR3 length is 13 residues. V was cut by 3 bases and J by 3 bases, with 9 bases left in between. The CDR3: CASSYPDSYEQYF. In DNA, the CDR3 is TGTGCCAGCAGTTATCCGGACAGCTACGAGCAGTACTTC.

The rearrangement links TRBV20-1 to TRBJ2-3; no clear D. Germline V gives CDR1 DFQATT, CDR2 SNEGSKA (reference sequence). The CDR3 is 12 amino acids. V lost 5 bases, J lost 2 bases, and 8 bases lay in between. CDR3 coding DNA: TGCAGTGCTCCTAAAGACACAGATACGCAGTATTTT. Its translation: CSAPKDTDTQYF.

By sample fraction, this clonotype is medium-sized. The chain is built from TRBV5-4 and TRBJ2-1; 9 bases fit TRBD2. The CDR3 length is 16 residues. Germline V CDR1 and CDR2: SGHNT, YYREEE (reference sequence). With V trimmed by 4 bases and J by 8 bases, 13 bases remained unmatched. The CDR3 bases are TGTGCCAGCAGCCCACCGCTTGGCGGGGGGGCACATGAGCAGTTCTTC. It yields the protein CASSPPLGGGAHEQFF. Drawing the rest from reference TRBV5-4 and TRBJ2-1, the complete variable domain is ETGVTQSPTHLIKTRGQQVTLRCSSQSGHNTVSWYQQALGQGPQFIFQYYREEENGRGNFPPRFSGLQFPNYSSELNVNALELDDSALYLCASSPPLGGGAHEQFFGPGTRLTVL.

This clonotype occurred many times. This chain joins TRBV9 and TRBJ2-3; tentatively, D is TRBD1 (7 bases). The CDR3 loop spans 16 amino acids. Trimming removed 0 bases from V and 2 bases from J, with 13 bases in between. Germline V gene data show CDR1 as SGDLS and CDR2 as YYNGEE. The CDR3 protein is CASSVGPGGYTDTQYF. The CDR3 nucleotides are TGTGCCAGCAGCGTAGGCCCAGGGGGGTACACAGATACGCAGTATTTT.